Below, 9 T cell receptor beta chains from the same sample are listed, as sequenced in a study of memory CD4+ T cells and cytomegalovirus serostatus. Generated by immunoSEQ multiplex PCR, the TCRdb table keeps only in-frame clones and is missing some. The sample lists some 46,000 clones; over 70% were seen once. The sort gate was single viable CD3+CD4+CD8-CD45RO+ cells for memory CD4+ T cells. Sequenced: memory CD4+ T cells from blood. Receptor source: an adult in good health and CMV-seronegative.

The gene calls are TRBV19 and TRBJ1-5, with 10 bases aligning to TRBD1. The trim removed 3 bases at V and 4 bases at J, leaving 3 bases unmatched. Germline loops: CDR1 LNHDA, CDR2 SQIVND (reference sequence). The CDR3 has 15 residues. The CDR3 coding sequence is TGTGCCAGTAGTATGACAGGGGGCAAGAATCAGCCCCAGCATTTT. Translated: CASSMTGGKNQPQHF. Based on the CDR3 plus reference TRBV19 and TRBJ1-5, the full variable domain is DGGITQSPKYLFRKEGQNVTLSCEQNLNHDAMYWYRQDPGQGLRLIYYSQIVNDFQKGDIAEGYSVSREKKESFPLTVTSAQKNPTAFYLCASSMTGGKNQPQHFGDGTRLSIL.

The chain couples TRBV5-1 to TRBJ2-3; TRBD1 matches at 8 bases. There are 15 residues in the CDR3. V shed 5 bases and J 1 base; nucleotides not matched to a gene: 6. Germline V gene data show CDR1 as SGHRS and CDR2 as YFSETQ. This CDR3 is CASSPGQGGTDTQYF. For the CDR3, the DNA is TGCGCCAGCAGTCCAGGACAGGGAGGCACAGATACGCAGTATTTT.

This clone appeared a few times. The chain recombines TRBV7-9 with TRBJ1-1; D is unresolved. CDR3 length: 13 amino acids. V was pared by 4 bases and J by 3 bases, with 9 bases between. Germline V gene lookup returns CDR1 SEHNR and CDR2 FQNEAQ (reference sequence). The DNA for the CDR3 is TGTGCCAGCAGCTGGAATGGGGACACTGAAGCTTTCTTT. Protein sequence: CASSWNGDTEAFF.

This chain links TRBV27 with TRBJ2-7; D is undetermined. CDR1 is MNHEY, CDR2 SMNVEV, per germline (reference sequence). The length of the CDR3 is 13 residues. V lost 7 bases, J lost 2 bases, and 12 bases lay in between. CDR3 in DNA: TGTGCCAGCAAAGGAAAGGGCACCTACGAGCAGTACTTC. Translating it yields CASKGKGTYEQYF.

The rearrangement uses TRBV25-1 and TRBJ1-4; 8 positions agree with TRBD1. CDR1 and CDR2 (germline): MGHDK, SYGVNS. The CDR3 has 16 residues. After removal of 7 bases from V and 0 bases from J, the junction contained 7 bases not matched to a gene. In DNA, the CDR3 is TGTGCCAGCAAACCACAGGGGGGCACAACTAATGAAAAACTGTTTTTT. Translated, it gives CASKPQGGTTNEKLFF.

The chain uses TRBV5-6 and TRBJ2-3; D assignment may be TRBD1 or TRBD2 (5 bases each). V was cut by 2 bases and J by 4 bases, with 14 bases left in between. From germline, CDR1 is SGHDT and CDR2 YYEEEE. This CDR3 has 15 residues. The CDR3 sequence: CASSFGTPAADTQYF. CDR3 bases: TGTGCCAGCAGCTTCGGGACCCCGGCCGCAGATACGCAGTATTTT.

This rearrangement joins TRBV7-2 to TRBJ2-7, with a tentative D call TRBD2 (6 bases). This CDR3 contains 16 residues. CDR1 and CDR2 (germline): SGHTA, FQGNSA. The V and J ends lost 5 bases and 6 bases respectively, with 23 bases between them. The CDR3 loop is CASSPEVGLPRSEQYF. In nucleotides, the CDR3 is TGTGCCAGCAGCCCTGAGGTGGGACTCCCTCGAAGCGAGCAGTACTTC.

The CDR3 is CASSLYAQGAGNTGELFF. CDR3 DNA sequence: TGTGCCAGCAGCTTATACGCCCAGGGGGCAGGTAACACCGGGGAGCTGTTTTTT. The chain recombines TRBV7-3 with TRBJ2-2; 8 bases align to TRBD1. V shed 2 bases and J 2 bases; nucleotides not matched to a gene: 10. The CDR3 consists of 18 residues. Germline V lookup: CDR1 SGHTA, CDR2 FQGTGA.

In nucleotides, the CDR3 is TGTGCCAGCAGTCATGACAGGGATAGCAATCAGCCCCAGCATTTT. Protein: CASSHDRDSNQPQHF. The chain has TRBV6-5 and TRBJ1-5; TRBD1 aligns across 7 bases. The CDR3 has 15 residues. Unmatched junction bases numbered 4, after V lost 5 bases and J lost 0 bases. Per germline, CDR1 MNHEY and CDR2 SVGAGI.